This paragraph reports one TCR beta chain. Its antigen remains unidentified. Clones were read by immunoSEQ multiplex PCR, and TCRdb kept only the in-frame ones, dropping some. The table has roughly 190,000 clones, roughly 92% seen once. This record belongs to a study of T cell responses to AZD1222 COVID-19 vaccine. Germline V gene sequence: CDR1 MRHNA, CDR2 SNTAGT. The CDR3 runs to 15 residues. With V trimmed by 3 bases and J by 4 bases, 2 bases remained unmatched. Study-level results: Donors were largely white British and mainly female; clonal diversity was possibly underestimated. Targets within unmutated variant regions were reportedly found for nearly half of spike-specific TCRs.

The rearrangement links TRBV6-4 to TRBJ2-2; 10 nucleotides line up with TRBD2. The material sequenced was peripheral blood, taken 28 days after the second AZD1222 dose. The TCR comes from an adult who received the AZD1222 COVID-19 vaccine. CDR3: CASSELAGITGELFF. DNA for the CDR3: TGTGCCAGCAGTGAACTAGCGGGAATCACCGGGGAGCTGTTTTTT.